This TCR beta chain was sequenced for a study of post-analysis software for immune sequencing data (dated by TCRdb to the mid-2010s). Context from the whole study: Disease courses on record covered relapsing-remitting, secondary progressive and progressive-relapsing multiple sclerosis, though some patients had no subtype annotation. The multiple sclerosis patient repertoires were compared with 10 to 12 previously published healthy control repertoires from donors aged about 6 to 26 years. A subset of samples was prepared in parallel using single-end sample barcoding, then pooled and co-amplified after Illumina adapter ligation.

CDR1 SGHKS and CDR2 YYEKEE are derived from the germline V gene (reference sequence). From cysteine to phenylalanine, the CDR3 is 18 amino acids long. Of the read, only the CDR3 DNA is kept; its 54 bases are in frame from base 1. V loses 3 bases, J loses 2 bases, and the germline ends lie 22 bases apart. About this clonotype itself: Its antigen specificity is not known. Nothing much larger sits one base from this clone, and base qualities are not available.

Receptors were amplified or captured by PCR. Reads for this sample came from an Illumina HiSeq 2500. To reduce PCR and sequencing biases, unique molecular identifiers were incorporated into the TCR beta cDNA libraries. Approximately 500,000 cDNA molecules were obtained per 1 to 10 million input T cells, so each molecule approximated one T cell. The same protocol used for the earlier healthy control dataset was applied to prepare and sequence the patient libraries. Samples belonging to the same batch were prepared together, multiplexed and sequenced on a shared HiSeq lane. Per the original workflow: Raw barcoded reads were processed with MIGEC, discarding single-read molecular identifier groups before consensus assembly and CDR3 extraction. Clonotype tables were post-analysed with VDJtools, normalizing diversity by down-sampling all datasets to the smallest sample size. To correct batch-related cross-sample contamination, repertoire overlap clustering matched CDR3 amino acid sequences but not nucleotide sequences. TCRdb trimmed the raw reads at Q25, called clones with MiXCR and kept productive beta chains. Rows with one shared CDR3 protein collapse into an entry with the most common genes and DNA. It is TCRdb's table, rather than the study itself, that gives the V and J calls and clone size. The sample contains 750,000 to 950,000 distinct CDR3 sequences, about half of them found a single time. The ten biggest clones cover roughly 5% of the sample.

To demonstrate the VDJtools post-analysis software, the study profiled TCR beta repertoires from the peripheral blood of 10 to 15 young patients with multiple sclerosis. The patients with multiple sclerosis were children and adolescents between roughly 6 and 17 years of age. What the study reported, not specific to this receptor: Patients showed significantly higher frequencies than controls for a few TRBV segments, among them TRBV5-6, TRBV5-1 and TRBV20-1. The control group was slightly older than the multiple sclerosis patient group. Direct clustering with F measure revealed strong co-clustering of samples prepared in the same batch, which led to a batch-effect correction. Significantly lower normalized Chao1 diversity was found in multiple sclerosis patients than in controls, suggesting substantial peripheral T-cell clonal expansion.

The chain uses TRBV5-5 and TRBJ2-3, with a tentative D gene TRBD2 over 5 matching bases. The sequenced material came from blood. This clonotype was obtained from a girl aged 10-17 years with multiple sclerosis. CDR3 region: CASSYRVREFFLTDTQYF. In nucleotide form, the sequence is TGTGCCAGCAGCTATAGAGTGAGGGAATTTTTTCTCACAGATACGCAGTATTTT.